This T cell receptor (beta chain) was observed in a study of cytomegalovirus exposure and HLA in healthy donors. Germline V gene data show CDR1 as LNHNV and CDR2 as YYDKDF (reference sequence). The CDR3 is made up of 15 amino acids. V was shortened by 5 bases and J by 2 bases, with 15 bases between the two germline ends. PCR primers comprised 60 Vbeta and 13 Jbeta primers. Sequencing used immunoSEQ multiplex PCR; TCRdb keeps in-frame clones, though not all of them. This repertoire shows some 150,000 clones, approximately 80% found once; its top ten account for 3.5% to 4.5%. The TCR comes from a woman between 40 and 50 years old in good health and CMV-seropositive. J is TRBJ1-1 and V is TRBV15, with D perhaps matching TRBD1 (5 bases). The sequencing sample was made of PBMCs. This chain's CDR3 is CATSWVGWGNTEAFF. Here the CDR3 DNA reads TGTGCCACCAGCTGGGTTGGGTGGGGCAACACTGAAGCTTTCTTT.